Listed here is a single TCR beta chain. Data came from immunoSEQ multiplex PCR; TCRdb stores just in-frame clones and leaves some out. Among 100,000 to 150,000 clones listed, approximately 85% were seen once. The data were obtained in a study of blood T cell repertoires in COVID-19. Study in general: PBMCs, B-cell-depleted T cells, or T cells were the source of the cDNA or gDNA that made up the material.

CDR1 is SGHRS and CDR2 is YFSETQ in the germline V gene. Trimming removed 4 bases from V and 3 bases from J; junction bases left unmatched: 2. The CDR3 extends over 14 amino acids. The chain carries TRBV5-1 and TRBJ2-5, with TRBD2 matching 11 bases. The sequence was obtained from an older man with active or convalescent COVID-19. Source material: peripheral blood. The CDR3 reads CASSQGLAEETQYF. The CDR3 DNA follows: TGCGCCAGCAGCCAGGGACTAGCGGAAGAGACCCAGTACTTC. Supplemented by reference TRBV5-1 and TRBJ2-5, the full variable domain reads KAGVTQTPRYLIKTRGQQVTLSCSPISGHRSVSWYQQTPGQGLQFLFEYFSETQRNKGNFPGRFSGRQFSNSRSEMNVSTLELGDSALYLCASSQGLAEETQYFGPGTRLLVL.